The 30 T cell receptor beta chains given below trace back to one sample, sequenced in a study of beta chain features in type 1 diabetes. The study reverse transcribed the entire isolated RNA, so it sequenced expressed TCRB transcripts. Some clones are missing from TCRdb's copy, which holds only in-frame ones; the method was immunoSEQ multiplex PCR. The sample lists under 20,000 clones; 55% were seen once. Sequencing used stem cell memory CD4+ T cells from blood. All receptors derive from a woman aged 18-35 years in good health.

This clone was observed a handful of times. This chain links TRBV7-3 with TRBJ1-3; D may be TRBD1 (6 bases). The CDR3 extends over 14 amino acids. V shed 4 bases and J shed 3 bases, with 10 bases lying between them. CDR1 is SGHTA and CDR2 is FQGTGA in the germline V gene. The CDR3 reads CASSSGQFGNTIYF. Written as DNA, the CDR3 is TGTGCCAGCAGCTCGGGACAATTTGGAAACACCATATATTTT.

This clone has more than one count but fewer than ten. The rearrangement links TRBV7-9 to TRBJ2-7; no reliable D call. V dropped 5 bases and J dropped 4 bases, with 9 bases sitting between them. CDR3 size: 12 residues. CDR1 SEHNR and CDR2 FQNEAQ come from the germline V gene (reference sequence). This CDR3 is CASSQSGYEQYF. For the CDR3, the DNA is TGTGCCAGCAGCCAATCAGGATACGAGCAGTACTTC.

The V gene is TRBV19, the J gene TRBJ1-2, with a possible D match to TRBD1 (5 bases). Per the germline V gene, CDR1 is LNHDA and CDR2 is SQIVND (reference sequence). V gave up 5 bases and J gave up 4 bases, with 14 bases separating them. This CDR3 is 14 amino acids long. As DNA, the CDR3 is TGTGCCAGTAGTTCGCAGGGATACGGCTATGGCTACACCTTC. It encodes CASSSQGYGYGYTF.

The rearrangement joins TRBV6-1 to TRBJ1-2; D possibly corresponds to TRBD1 (5 bases). Trimming shortened V by 7 bases and J by 0 bases, and 15 bases separated the two germline ends. This CDR3 is built from 15 residues. The V gene's germline CDR1 is MNHNS and CDR2 SASEGT. The CDR3 nucleotides read TGTGCCAGCAACTCGCGGGACGGAGCTAACTATGGCTACACCTTC. This translates into CASNSRDGANYGYTF.

This clone was seen a few times. This chain's CDR3 is CASSLSGGTDTQYF. CDR3 coding DNA: TGTGCCAGCAGCTTGTCCGGAGGCACAGATACGCAGTATTTT. This chain uses TRBV5-6 with TRBJ2-3; no definite D call. This CDR3 is 14 amino acids long. Trimming pared 1 base from V and 1 base from J, leaving 7 bases between. Germline CDR1 SGHDT, CDR2 YYEEEE.

In DNA form, the CDR3 reads TGTGCCAGCAGCTTAGGGCCGACTAGCGGGAGCTACGAGCAGTACTTC. This sequence encodes CASSLGPTSGSYEQYF. This sequence joins TRBV7-8 and TRBJ2-7; 12 nucleotides line up with TRBD2. The V gene end was trimmed by 1 base and the J gene end by 3 bases; junction bases not matched to a gene: 4. Germline CDR1 reads SGHVS; CDR2 reads FQNEAQ. The CDR3 contains 16 residues.

The V and J genes are TRBV5-1 and TRBJ2-5; TRBD2 agrees at 9 bases. The CDR3 spans 15 residues. Germline loops: CDR1 SGHRS, CDR2 YFSETQ. V lost 0 bases to trimming and J lost 5 bases; unmatched junction nucleotides: 5. In DNA, the CDR3 is TGCGCCAGCAGCTTGGCTGGGACTAGCTTTGAGACCCAGTACTTC. It yields the protein CASSLAGTSFETQYF. The variable domain in full, with the rest retrieved from reference TRBV5-1 and TRBJ2-5, is KAGVTQTPRYLIKTRGQQVTLSCSPISGHRSVSWYQQTPGQGLQFLFEYFSETQRNKGNFPGRFSGRQFSNSRSEMNVSTLELGDSALYLCASSLAGTSFETQYFGPGTRLLVL.

V gene TRBV6-1 combines with J gene TRBJ1-2; no definite D call. V was shortened by 1 base and J by 7 bases, with 16 bases between the two germline ends. CDR3 length: 15 amino acids. CDR1 and CDR2 from the germline V gene are MNHNS and SASEGT. The CDR3 DNA sequence: TGTGCCAGCAGTGAAGTTACTGTGGTGCTTGGTGGCTACACCTTC. Amino acids: CASSEVTVVLGGYTF.

This clone was detected only a few times. This rearrangement joins TRBV4-2 to TRBJ2-7, with 11 nucleotides matching TRBD1. The germline V gene has CDR1 LGHNA and CDR2 YNFKEQ. There are 17 residues in the CDR3. V was pared by 1 base and J by 1 base, with 6 bases of the junction left unmatched. The CDR3 coding sequence is TGTGCCAGCAGCCAAGGAGACCGGGACAGGGGGTCCTACGAGCAGTACTTC. This sequence encodes CASSQGDRDRGSYEQYF.

The sample holds a few counts of this clone. The chain has TRBV6-5 and TRBJ1-1; unclear D gene. Trimming cost V 2 bases and J 4 bases, with 11 bases left between them. Germline loops: CDR1 MNHEY, CDR2 SVGAGI. The CDR3 runs 14 residues. The CDR3 bases are TGTGCCAGCAGTTACCCTGCGAGGAGCACTGAAGCTTTCTTT. Translating it yields CASSYPARSTEAFF.

This clone was found once. The CDR3 region is CASSIDRAGNTEAFF. The CDR3 DNA is TGTGCCAGTAGTATAGATCGGGCGGGTAACACTGAAGCTTTCTTT. The rearrangement links TRBV19 to TRBJ1-1; the D is unclear. The length of the CDR3 is 15 residues. From germline, CDR1 is LNHDA and CDR2 SQIVND (reference sequence). The germline V and J ends were trimmed by 0 bases and 2 bases, with 10 bases remaining between them.

The CDR3 DNA sequence: TGTGCCAGCACTTCCGGGACTACACACAATGAGCAGTTCTTC. Protein sequence: CASTSGTTHNEQFF. This chain uses TRBV7-9 with TRBJ2-1, with TRBD2 matching 7 bases. The CDR3 length is 14 residues. Trimming took 7 bases from V and 5 from J; bases not matched to a gene: 8. Per the germline V gene, CDR1 is SEHNR and CDR2 is FQNEAQ (reference sequence).

This chain joins TRBV2 and TRBJ2-3; TRBD1 is a possible D gene (6 bases). V lost 4 bases to trimming and J lost 0 bases, with 14 bases between them. CDR3 length: 16 residues. Germline V gene lookup returns CDR1 SNHLY and CDR2 FYNNEI. DNA of the CDR3: TGTGCCAGCAGTGCAACAGGGAAACCTAGCACAGATACGCAGTATTTT. Translating gives CASSATGKPSTDTQYF.

The rearrangement uses TRBV6-5 and TRBJ1-5, with TRBD1 matching 8 bases. CDR3 size: 14 residues. Germline-derived CDR1 and CDR2 are MNHEY and SVGAGI. The junction had 3 bases not matched to a gene; V was cut back by 2 bases and J by 6 bases. The CDR3 DNA is TGTGCCAGCAGTTACAGGACAGGGATTCAGCCCCAGCATTTT. As protein: CASSYRTGIQPQHF.

This clone has more than one count but fewer than ten. The chain couples TRBV19 to TRBJ1-1; TRBD1 matches at 9 bases. Germline CDR1 reads LNHDA; CDR2 reads SQIVND (reference sequence). The CDR3 spans 15 residues. With 8 bases clipped from V and 0 bases from J, the junction kept 7 bases outside the gene matches. The CDR3 DNA reads as TGTGCCAGTTACGGACAGGGGAATATGAACACTGAAGCTTTCTTT. This gives the protein CASYGQGNMNTEAFF. Based on the CDR3 plus reference TRBV19 and TRBJ1-1, the full variable domain is DGGITQSPKYLFRKEGQNVTLSCEQNLNHDAMYWYRQDPGQGLRLIYYSQIVNDFQKGDIAEGYSVSREKKESFPLTVTSAQKNPTAFYLCASYGQGNMNTEAFFGQGTRLTVV.

The table lists this clone with a few counts. The J gene is TRBJ2-3, the V gene TRBV5-4; D not certain. Between the trimmed V and J ends, which lost 3 bases and 2 bases, there was a span of 4 bases. CDR3 length: 12 residues. The germline gives CDR1 SGHNT, CDR2 YYREEE (reference sequence). The CDR3 region has the DNA TGTGCCAGCAGCTCCAACACAGATACGCAGTATTTT. Protein product: CASSSNTDTQYF.

The chain couples TRBV5-1 to TRBJ1-2, with D uncertain. Trimming removed 4 bases from V and 6 bases from J, with 19 bases in between. Germline values: CDR1 SGHRS, CDR2 YFSETQ. This CDR3 has 15 residues. Here the CDR3 DNA reads TGCGCCAGCAGCCTCTCCCTGGCCTCCCATGATGGCTACACCTTC. Protein: CASSLSLASHDGYTF.

V is TRBV29-1 and J is TRBJ2-7, with 9 bases aligning to TRBD1. CDR3 length: 13 amino acids. Germline loops: CDR1 SQVTM, CDR2 ANQGSEA. The V and J ends lost 6 bases and 4 bases, in that order; junction bases with no gene match: 7. The CDR3 region has the DNA TGCAGCGTATCGACAGGGGGGGGGTACGAGCAGTACTTC. It encodes CSVSTGGGYEQYF.

This rearrangement joins TRBV6-1 to TRBJ1-1; TRBD1 aligns across 9 bases. Trimming removed 4 bases from V and 5 bases from J; junction bases left unmatched: 8. Germline V gene sequence: CDR1 MNHNS, CDR2 SASEGT. The CDR3 has 15 amino acids. The CDR3 sequence is CASSAGQGHWTEAFF. The CDR3 nucleotides are TGTGCCAGCAGTGCGGGACAGGGCCACTGGACTGAAGCTTTCTTT.

The rearrangement links TRBV12-5 to TRBJ1-2; 7 bases line up with TRBD1. The CDR3 length is 20 residues. With V trimmed by 0 bases and J by 3 bases, 19 bases remained unmatched. The V gene's germline CDR1 is LGHNT and CDR2 FRNRAP. The CDR3 is CASGLVLGRTQGFNDYGYTF. The CDR3 coding sequence is TGTGCTAGTGGTTTGGTACTGGGGAGAACACAGGGGTTTAATGACTATGGCTACACCTTC.

The sample holds a few counts of this clone. The chain is built from TRBV30 and TRBJ2-1; 7 nucleotides align to TRBD2. Per the germline V gene, CDR1 is GTSNPN and CDR2 is SVGIG (reference sequence). The CDR3 totals 14 residues. V trimming: 3 bases; J trimming: 1 base; junction bases outside the gene matches: 3. The CDR3 loop reads CAWSGLVSYNEQFF. The CDR3 region has the DNA TGTGCCTGGAGCGGACTAGTATCCTACAATGAGCAGTTCTTC.

This clone was seen a handful of times. The chain is built from TRBV7-9 and TRBJ2-1; D may be TRBD2 (6 bases). This CDR3 has 15 amino acids. The V end lost 3 bases, the J end lost 0 bases, and 9 bases lay between the germline ends. Germline CDR1 is SEHNR and CDR2 is FQNEAQ (reference sequence). CDR3 sequence (DNA): TGTGCCAGCAGCTTCCTAGCGAGCTCCTACAATGAGCAGTTCTTC. It encodes CASSFLASSYNEQFF.

A word on this clone: The sample carries other DNA sequences with the same CDR3. This chain joins TRBV7-9 and TRBJ1-6, with TRBD1 identical over 10 bases. CDR1 is SEHNR and CDR2 is FQNEAQ in the germline V gene (reference sequence). The CDR3 spans 15 residues. J gave up 5 bases and V 5 bases, and 3 bases lay outside the gene matches. Here the CDR3 reads CASSRDRGDNSPLHF. The DNA of the CDR3 is TGTGCCAGCAGCCGGGACAGGGGTGATAATTCACCCCTCCACTTT.

In its sample, this clone ranks as medium-sized. The chain has TRBV4-1 and TRBJ2-3; 12 nucleotides match TRBD2. The CDR3 is 15 amino acids. The germline CDR1 and CDR2 sequences are MGHRA and YSYEKL. Germline trimming cut 2 bases from V and 5 bases from J; bases unmatched to any gene: 2. The CDR3 coding sequence is TGCGCCAGCAGCCAACTGGGACTAGCGGGAGATACGCAGTATTTT. Protein sequence: CASSQLGLAGDTQYF.

The rearrangement joins TRBV6-5 to TRBJ2-5; D might be TRBD1 (5 bases). V dropped 2 bases and J dropped 4 bases, with 17 bases sitting between them. Germline V gene data show CDR1 as MNHEY and CDR2 as SVGAGI. The CDR3 spans 16 residues. In nucleotides, the CDR3 is TGTGCCAGCAGTTACAAGTGGGCAGGGAAGAGAGAGACCCAGTACTTC. It translates to CASSYKWAGKRETQYF.

The rearrangement joins TRBV23-1 to TRBJ1-1; no reliable D call. TRBV23-1 is recorded as an ORF, its role being uncertain. Trimming removed 3 bases at V and 1 base at J, with 9 bases between. This CDR3 region has 14 residues. The CDR3 is CASSHTAGNTEAFF. The CDR3 DNA is TGCGCCAGCAGTCATACAGCTGGGAACACTGAAGCTTTCTTT.

V gene TRBV7-2 combines with J gene TRBJ1-2, with TRBD1 as a possible D gene (6 bases). The CDR3 extends over 14 amino acids. Germline V gives CDR1 SGHTA, CDR2 FQGNSA. Trimming shortened V by 3 bases and J by 2 bases, and 10 bases separated the two germline ends. CDR3 sequence (DNA): TGTGCCAGCAGCTTCCCAGGGGACAACTATGGCTACACCTTC. This codes for CASSFPGDNYGYTF.

V usage is TRBV5-8 and J usage is TRBJ1-2; D gene uncertain. CDR1 is SGHTS and CDR2 is YDEGEE in the germline V gene. Trimming cost V 4 bases and J 1 base, with 8 bases left between them. This CDR3 region has 13 residues. The CDR3 loop reads CASSPGINYGYTF. The CDR3 DNA reads TGTGCCAGCAGCCCGGGTATTAACTATGGCTACACCTTC.

V gene TRBV10-3 combines with J gene TRBJ2-1, with TRBD2 matching 13 bases. Trimming at V came to 5 bases and at J to 2 bases, leaving 9 bases not matched to a gene. This CDR3 comprises 18 residues. Germline V lookup: CDR1 ENHRY, CDR2 SYGVKD. The CDR3 here is CAISLTSGRINAYNEQFF. In DNA form, the CDR3 reads TGTGCCATCAGTCTGACTAGCGGGAGGATTAACGCCTACAATGAGCAGTTCTTC.

CDR3 DNA sequence: TGCGCCAGCAGCTTGGCGACAGGGGTTCGTGGCTACACCTTC. Translation gives CASSLATGVRGYTF. The chain carries TRBV5-1 and TRBJ1-2; 8 bases map to TRBD1. V lost 0 bases to trimming and J lost 7 bases; unmatched junction nucleotides: 5. The length of the CDR3 is 14 residues. Looked up from germline, CDR1 is SGHRS and CDR2 is YFSETQ. Complete variable domain (other parts from reference TRBV5-1 and TRBJ1-2): KAGVTQTPRYLIKTRGQQVTLSCSPISGHRSVSWYQQTPGQGLQFLFEYFSETQRNKGNFPGRFSGRQFSNSRSEMNVSTLELGDSALYLCASSLATGVRGYTFGSGTRLTVV.